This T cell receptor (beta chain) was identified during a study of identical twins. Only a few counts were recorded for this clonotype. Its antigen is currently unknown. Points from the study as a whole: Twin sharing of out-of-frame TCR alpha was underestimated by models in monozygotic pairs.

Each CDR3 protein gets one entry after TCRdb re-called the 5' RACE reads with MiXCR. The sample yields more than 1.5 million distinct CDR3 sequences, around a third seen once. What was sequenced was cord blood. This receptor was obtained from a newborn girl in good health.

This CDR3 is CSARRNRSGRPTDTQYF. In DNA form, the CDR3 reads TGCAGTGCTAGACGAAACCGTAGCGGGAGGCCCACAGATACGCAGTATTTT. The chain carries TRBV20-1 and TRBJ2-3, with TRBD2 matching 10 bases. Trimming removed 2 bases from V and 2 bases from J; junction bases left unmatched: 10. Germline CDR1 and CDR2: DFQATT and SNEGSKA (reference sequence). The CDR3 consists of 17 residues.